Reported below is one TCR beta chain. Via MiXCR, TCRdb re-called the reads, giving one row per CDR3 protein. This table holds a few hundred thousand distinct CDR3 sequences, roughly a sixth found once. CDR1 is DFQATT and CDR2 is SNEGSKA in the germline V gene (reference sequence). Germline trimming cut 4 bases from V and 3 bases from J; bases unmatched to any gene: 1. This CDR3 is built from 12 residues. This specimen comes from a study of T cell repertoires in cytomegalovirus infection. This TCR came from a human donor in good health (CMV status not recorded). Some clones in this sample may be carry-over from other donors' samples. The specimen was PBMCs. The chain combines TRBV20-1 with TRBJ1-2; 8 bases map to TRBD1. The CDR3 reads CSAKQGDYGYTF. CDR3 nucleotides: TGCAGTGCTAAACAGGGGGACTATGGCTACACCTTC.